Described below is a single T cell receptor beta chain sequence and its context. Its antigen is unknown. Base qualities were left out, and no much larger clone turns up one base away. The sample originates from a study of PD-1 blockade in classical Hodgkin lymphoma (TCRdb year 2020). In terms of the full investigation: Nivolumab dosing was 3 mg/kg intravenously every 2 weeks, continuing until either disease progression or unacceptable toxicity. The study used TCR beta sequencing and CyTOF to define a peripheral blood immune signature of response to PD-1 blockade in classical Hodgkin lymphoma.

The sample's time point, from its label and the paper: cycle 2 day 1 (C2D1) of nivolumab. All trial patients had relapsed after autologous stem cell transplantation, with cohorts A, B and C differing in prior brentuximab vedotin exposure. The trial cohort comprised 56 patients with relapsed/refractory classical Hodgkin lymphoma whose best overall responses were complete response, partial response or progressive disease. Single-agent nivolumab was administered to trial patients in the multi-cohort phase II CheckMate 205 trial. An independent review committee assessed best overall response by applying the 2007 International Working Group response criteria. Trial PBMCs were collected just before the start of nivolumab (C1D1) and during therapy at cycle 2 day 1 and cycle 4 day 1. Peripheral blood was collected in 8 mL Vacutainer Cell Preparation Tubes, from which PBMCs were isolated by centrifugation and then cryopreserved.

The Qiagen DNeasy kit was used to extract genomic DNA from unsorted PBMCs and from the negatively selected CD4+ and CD8+ fractions. Using primers that anneal to V and J segments, immunoSEQ multiplex PCR amplified the TCR beta CDR3 regions. A synthetic immune receptor repertoire was used to minimize amplification bias, and any remaining bias was removed computationally after sequencing. Per the authors' processing: Custom Python scripts were used to quantify repertoire diversity as the Shannon entropy index. Unsorted, CD4+ and CD8+ repertoires were analyzed separately, except for combined analyses in which CD4+ and CD8+ sequences were merged in silico. A clone was considered expanded if an increase in frequency of at least 2-fold after treatment relative to C1D1 was found, and a pseudocount of 0.5 was applied to clones undetected at baseline. Singleton clones were defined as clones with 0 or 1 copy at C1D1, and non-singleton clones were defined as clones with 2 or more copies. Clones expanded in unsorted samples were labelled as CD4+, CD8+ or unknown by matching protein sequences in sorted samples from the same patient. Wilcoxon tests on paired samples were used to test diversity changes from C1D1 to C4D1. TCRdb limited this immuneACCESS table to in-frame rearrangements with V and J called. A share of clones is missing; checked studies link under half to unresolved V genes, and the rest is unexplained. The V and J calls and clone size come from that table; D and trimming were worked out from the DNA. Across this sample there are 90,000 to 95,000 clones, with roughly nine tenths seen only once. The top ten clones comprise over 8.5% of the sample.

Via the germline V gene, CDR1 is LGHNA and CDR2 YNFKEQ. V and J are truncated by 1 base and 2 bases respectively, leaving an intervening sequence of 16 bases. From the cysteine up to the phenylalanine, the CDR3 has a length of 17 residues. The kept DNA is CDR3 alone, 51 bases in frame from the first base. General study outcomes and caveats: A significant rise by C4D1 was seen in CD4+ but not CD8+ TCR diversity (p=0.0027 vs p=0.16), with the rise being most apparent in complete responders (p=0.02). Lower diversity was seen in patients whose nivolumab began less than 1 year after ASCT, and these patients were left out of later analyses so that immune reconstitution would not confound the results. Baseline TCR diversity was reported to be lower in newly diagnosed patients than in healthy donors, and even lower in relapsed/refractory patients. Among trial patients, those achieving complete response had baseline diversity similar to that of newly diagnosed patients, while diversity was significantly lower in partial responders and progressors. Only a single clinical trial cohort was studied, and what caused the repertoire differences, possibly disease activity or prior therapy, remained undefined.

The TCR originated in a human donor with classical Hodgkin lymphoma. The sequencing here drew on peripheral blood mononuclear cells (PBMCs), taken before the second cycle of nivolumab. The chain couples TRBV4-2 to TRBJ2-3; the D segment could be TRBD2, given 7 matching bases. DNA sequence: TGTGCCAGCAGCCAAGCCCTGGGAGGGGGTAACACAGATACGCAGTATTTT. Its protein reads: CASSQALGGGNTDTQYF.